This T cell receptor beta chain derives from a study of cytomegalovirus exposure and HLA in healthy donors. PCR used 60 Vbeta primers and 13 Jbeta primers. Data came from immunoSEQ multiplex PCR; TCRdb stores just in-frame clones and leaves some out. The sample carries under 200,000 clones, roughly 71% recorded once. CDR1 is SGHAT and CDR2 is FQNNGV in the germline V gene. The CDR3 has 17 amino acids. The ends were cut back, 5 bases at V and 7 bases at J, with 21 bases in the middle. This clonotype originated in a woman between 45 and 60 years old in good health and CMV-seropositive. The V gene is TRBV11-2, the J gene TRBJ1-6, with D perhaps matching TRBD1 (6 bases). Sample: PBMCs. The DNA for the CDR3 is TGTGCCAGCAGCCTCCGGACAGTTGGGGGATACAATTCACCCCTCCACTTT. It specifies CASSLRTVGGYNSPLHF.